The T cell receptor (beta chain) under discussion was sequenced for a study of blood T cell repertoires in COVID-19. Overall study context: The study drew acute and convalescent COVID-19 samples from the United States, Italy and Spain. The cDNA or gDNA used as material had been derived from T cells, B-cell-depleted T cells, or PBMCs.

Authors' methods: Using reference gene primer amplification, nucleated cell counts were estimated. TCRdb keeps only in-frame clones here, not all; method: immunoSEQ multiplex PCR. D and trimming were read from the DNA, whereas the V and J calls and clone size are those reported in that table. The data contain about 60,000 clones, over 75% of them singletons. The CDR3 runs to 14 residues. Looked up from germline, CDR1 is SGHDN and CDR2 is FVKESK. Deletions cut 5 bases from V and 5 bases from J, with 16 bases between. The J gene is TRBJ2-7, the V gene TRBV14; D might be TRBD1 (6 bases). The receptor was isolated from a human donor in a cohort sampled during active COVID-19. Sequenced input: peripheral blood. CDR3 residues: CASSGRTGPNEQYF. CDR3 DNA sequence: TGTGCCAGCAGCGGACGCACAGGGCCGAACGAGCAGTACTTC.